This T cell receptor (beta chain) was recorded in a study of control samples from healthy donors and cancer patients. Here immunoSEQ multiplex PCR was the method, and the copy in TCRdb shows in-frame clones only, minus some. The table lists around 100,000 clones, roughly 89% of them singletons. The CDR3 covers 12 residues. V was clipped by 6 bases and J by 4 bases; unmatched bases: 2. The receptor was isolated from a human donor in good health. The donor label of this sample is uncertain. The gene calls are TRBV12-3 or TRBV12-4 and TRBJ1-2, with 7 bases identical to TRBD1. Source material: blood. The CDR3 sequence: CASRGDSYGYTF. The CDR3 nucleotides are TGTGCCAGCAGGGGGGACAGCTATGGCTACACCTTC.